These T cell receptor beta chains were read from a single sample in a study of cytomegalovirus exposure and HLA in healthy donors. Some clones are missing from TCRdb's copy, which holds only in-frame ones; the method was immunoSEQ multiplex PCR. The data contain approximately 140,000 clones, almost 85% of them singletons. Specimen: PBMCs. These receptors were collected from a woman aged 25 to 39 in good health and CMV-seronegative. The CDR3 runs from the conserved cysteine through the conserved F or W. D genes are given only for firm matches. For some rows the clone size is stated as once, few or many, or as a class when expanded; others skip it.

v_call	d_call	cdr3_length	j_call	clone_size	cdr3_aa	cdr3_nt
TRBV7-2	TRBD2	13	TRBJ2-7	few	CASAGAGGYEQYF	TGTGCCAGCGCAGGGGCGGGGGGCTACGAGCAGTACTTC
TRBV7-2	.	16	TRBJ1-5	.	CASTLDAGRETQPQHF	TGTGCCAGCACCCTAGATGCGGGGAGGGAGACTCAGCCCCAGCATTTT
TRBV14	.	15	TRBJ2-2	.	CASSQAVRRGGELFF	TGTGCCAGCAGCCAAGCGGTCCGGCGAGGCGGGGAGCTGTTTTTT
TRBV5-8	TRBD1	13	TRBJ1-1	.	CATRDRGNTEAFF	TGTGCCACCCGGGACAGGGGTAACACTGAAGCTTTCTTT
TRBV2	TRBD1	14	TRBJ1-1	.	CASKRDNRGPEAFF	TGTGCCAGCAAACGAGACAACAGGGGACCTGAAGCTTTCTTT
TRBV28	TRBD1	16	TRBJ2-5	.	CASSSAGTGVSETQYF	TGTGCCAGCAGTAGCGCCGGGACAGGGGTCTCGGAGACCCAGTACTTC
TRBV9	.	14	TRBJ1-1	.	CASSGATGNTEAFF	TGTGCCAGCAGCGGGGCTACAGGGAACACTGAAGCTTTCTTT
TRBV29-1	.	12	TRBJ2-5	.	CSVDSPIGAQYF	TGCAGCGTTGACAGCCCTATCGGGGCCCAGTACTTC
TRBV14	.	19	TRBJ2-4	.	CASSQDRIVPGLAKNIQYF	TGTGCCAGCAGCCAAGATAGAATAGTCCCTGGGCTAGCCAAAAACATTCAGTACTTC
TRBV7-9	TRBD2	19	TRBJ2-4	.	CASSLALAGGPLAKNIQYF	TGTGCCAGCAGCTTAGCCCTAGCGGGGGGCCCTCTAGCCAAAAACATTCAGTACTTC
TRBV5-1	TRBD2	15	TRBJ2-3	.	CASTLPLAGEDTQYF	TGCGCCAGCACCTTACCGCTAGCGGGGGAAGATACGCAGTATTTT
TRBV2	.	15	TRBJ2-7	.	CASSEAVASTGGQYF	TGTGCCAGCAGTGAAGCCGTTGCTTCGACAGGCGGGCAGTACTTC
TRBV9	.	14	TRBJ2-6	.	CASSVAGGANVLTF	TGTGCCAGCAGCGTAGCAGGTGGGGCCAACGTCCTGACTTTC
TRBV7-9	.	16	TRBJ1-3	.	CASTRARGFSGNTIYF	TGTGCCAGCACCCGGGCCCGGGGGTTCTCTGGAAACACCATATATTTT
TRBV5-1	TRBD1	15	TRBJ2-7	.	CASSRYDRGLYEQYF	TGCGCCAGCAGCAGATACGACAGGGGGCTCTACGAGCAGTACTTC
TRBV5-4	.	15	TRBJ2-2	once	CASSFQGSNTGELFF	TGTGCCAGCAGCTTCCAGGGTTCGAACACCGGGGAGCTGTTTTTT
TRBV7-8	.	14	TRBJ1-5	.	CASSPDSPNQPQHF	TGTGCCAGCAGCCCGGACAGCCCCAATCAGCCCCAGCATTTT
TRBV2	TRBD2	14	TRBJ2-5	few	CASSASGGRETQYF	TGTGCCAGCAGTGCCAGCGGGGGCCGGGAGACCCAGTACTTC
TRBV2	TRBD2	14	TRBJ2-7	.	CASRRGTRYYEQYF	TGTGCCAGCAGGCGCGGGACTAGATACTACGAGCAGTACTTC
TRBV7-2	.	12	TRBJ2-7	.	CASSLGAVEQYF	TGTGCCAGCAGCTTAGGGGCCGTCGAGCAGTACTTC
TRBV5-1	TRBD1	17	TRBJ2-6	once	CASSPGQGGSGANVLTF	TGCGCCAGCAGCCCAGGACAGGGGGGTTCTGGGGCCAACGTCCTGACTTTC
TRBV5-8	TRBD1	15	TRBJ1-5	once	CASSRGTGGGQPQHF	TGTGCCAGCAGCCGAGGGACAGGGGGTGGCCAGCCCCAGCATTTT
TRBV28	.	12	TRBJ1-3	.	CASHTGGNTIYF	TGTGCCAGCCACACGGGTGGAAACACCATATATTTT
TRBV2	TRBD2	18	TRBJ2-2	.	CATQEGWLAESNTGELFF	TGTGCGACCCAGGAAGGGTGGCTAGCGGAGTCGAACACCGGGGAGCTGTTTTTT
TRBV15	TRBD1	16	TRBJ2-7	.	CATSRTTGNFPSEQYF	TGTGCCACCAGCAGGACGACAGGGAACTTCCCGAGCGAGCAGTACTTC
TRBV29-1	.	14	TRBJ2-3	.	CSVPSTTSTDTQYF	TGCAGCGTCCCCTCGACAACCAGCACAGATACGCAGTATTTT
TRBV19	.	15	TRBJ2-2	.	CASSNRTEYLGELFF	TGTGCCAGTAGTAACCGGACAGAATACCTAGGGGAGCTGTTTTTT
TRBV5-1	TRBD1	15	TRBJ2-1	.	CASRNGQVGLGGQFF	TGCGCCAGCAGAAATGGACAGGTCGGATTAGGGGGGCAGTTCTTC
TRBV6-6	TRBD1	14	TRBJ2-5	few	CASSPPGQQETQYF	TGTGCCAGCAGCCCGCCGGGACAGCAAGAGACCCAGTACTTC
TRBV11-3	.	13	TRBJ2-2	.	CASSLAGDGELFF	TGTGCCAGCAGCTTAGCGGGAGACGGGGAGCTGTTTTTT
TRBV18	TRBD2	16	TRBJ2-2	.	CASSPPSGGFAGELFF	TGTGCCAGCTCACCCCCCAGCGGGGGTTTCGCCGGGGAGCTGTTTTTT
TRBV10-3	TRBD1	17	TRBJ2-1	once	CAISRPPGSGGSNEQFF	TGTGCCATCAGTAGGCCCCCCGGGTCAGGGGGCTCCAATGAGCAGTTCTTC
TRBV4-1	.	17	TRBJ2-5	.	CASSPETATGSSKTQYF	TGCGCCAGCAGCCCAGAGACAGCCACAGGGTCTTCGAAGACCCAGTACTTC
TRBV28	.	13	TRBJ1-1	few	CASSIGMNTEAFF	TGTGCCAGCTCAATCGGGATGAACACTGAAGCTTTCTTT
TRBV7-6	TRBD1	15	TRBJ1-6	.	CASSLETGVGSPLHF	TGTGCCAGCAGCTTAGAGACAGGGGTTGGATCACCCCTCCACTTT
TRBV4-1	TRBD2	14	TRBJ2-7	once	CASSPRDYTYEQYF	TGCGCCAGCAGCCCGCGGGACTACACCTACGAGCAGTACTTC
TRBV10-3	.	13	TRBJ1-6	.	CAIGGTEGSPLHF	TGTGCCATCGGCGGGACCGAGGGGTCACCCCTCCACTTT
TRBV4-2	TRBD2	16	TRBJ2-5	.	CASSQTQTSAGETQYF	TGTGCCAGCAGCCAAACCCAGACTAGCGCGGGAGAGACCCAGTACTTC
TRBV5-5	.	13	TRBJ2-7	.	CASTAGASYEQYF	TGTGCCAGCACGGCAGGGGCCTCCTACGAGCAGTACTTC
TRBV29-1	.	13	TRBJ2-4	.	CSVAAQGKNIQYF	TGCAGCGTTGCAGCTCAGGGAAAAAACATTCAGTACTTC
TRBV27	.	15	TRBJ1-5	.	CATVDWGERNQPQHF	TGTGCCACCGTAGACTGGGGGGAACGCAATCAGCCCCAGCATTTT
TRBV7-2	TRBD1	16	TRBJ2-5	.	CASSLRTGLGQETQYF	TGTGCCAGCAGCTTACGGACAGGGTTGGGACAAGAGACCCAGTACTTC
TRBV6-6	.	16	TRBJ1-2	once	CASSPTLRQLNYGYTF	TGTGCCAGCAGCCCTACCCTCCGACAGCTTAACTATGGCTACACCTTC
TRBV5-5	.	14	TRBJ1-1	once	CASSLRTVNTEAFF	TGTGCCAGCAGCCTAAGGACAGTCAACACTGAAGCTTTCTTT
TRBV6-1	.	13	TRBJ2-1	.	CASRVSSYNEQFF	TGTGCCAGCAGAGTGAGCTCCTACAATGAGCAGTTCTTC
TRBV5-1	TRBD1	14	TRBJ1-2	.	CASSPRQGAGGYTF	TGCGCCAGCAGCCCCAGACAGGGGGCTGGTGGCTACACCTTC
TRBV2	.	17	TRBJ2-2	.	CASNPGRVRRGTGELFF	TGTGCCAGCAACCCCGGACGGGTGAGACGGGGCACCGGGGAGCTGTTTTTT
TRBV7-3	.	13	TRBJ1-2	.	CASSLIAGDGYTF	TGTGCCAGCAGCTTAATCGCGGGCGATGGCTACACCTTC
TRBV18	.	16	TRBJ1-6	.	CASSPRAAAHNSPLHF	TGTGCCAGCTCACCGCGTGCGGCGGCGCATAATTCACCCCTCCACTTT
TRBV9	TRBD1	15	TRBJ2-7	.	CASSVDGTGRYEQYF	TGTGCCAGCAGCGTGGACGGGACAGGGCGTTACGAGCAGTACTTC
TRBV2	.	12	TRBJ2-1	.	CASREGFEEQFF	TGTGCCAGCAGGGAGGGCTTCGAGGAGCAGTTCTTC